A selection of T cell receptor beta chains follows, all from one sample in a study of Ad26.COV2.S vaccination and SARS-CoV-2 variants. Clones were sequenced by immunoSEQ multiplex PCR, and TCRdb holds only the in-frame ones, with some missing. The sample lists about 350,000 clones, 85% to 90% occurring once. Sample: peripheral blood, taken in a trial of Ad26.COV2.S vaccine versus placebo. The receptor source for this set is a person aged 18-60 years who received the Ad26.COV2.S COVID-19 vaccine or a placebo. CDR3s include the opening cysteine and the closing phenylalanine or tryptophan. A D gene is named only where the DNA matches it firmly. Expanded clones get a size class; other rows say once, few or many, or leave the size out.

V gene	D gene	J gene	clone size	CDR3 protein	CDR3 DNA
TRBV27	-	TRBJ1-2	-	CASSFLGGDYGYTF	TGTGCCAGCAGTTTTCTGGGGGGCGACTATGGCTACACCTTC
TRBV7-9	TRBD1	TRBJ1-2	-	CASSSSDRVDGYTF	TGTGCCAGCAGCTCCTCAGACAGGGTGGATGGCTACACCTTC
TRBV11-2	TRBD1	TRBJ1-3	-	CASSSIRGLSGNTIYF	TGTGCCAGCAGCTCCATCAGGGGGCTCTCTGGAAACACCATATATTTT
TRBV18	-	TRBJ1-3	-	CASSPVQTRDSGNTIYF	TGTGCCAGCTCACCAGTTCAAACCAGGGATTCTGGAAACACCATATATTTT
TRBV28	TRBD2	TRBJ2-7	-	CASSSVAGGSYEQYF	TGTGCCAGCAGCTCCGTAGCGGGGGGCTCCTACGAGCAGTACTTC
TRBV19	-	TRBJ1-5	-	CASSTSSGAINQPQHF	TGTGCCAGTAGTACGAGTTCGGGGGCGATCAATCAGCCCCAGCATTTT
TRBV3-1/TRBV3-2	-	TRBJ2-3	-	CASSQDLRYTDTQYF	TGTGCCAGCAGCCAAGATCTTCGGTACACAGATACGCAGTATTTT
TRBV5-1	TRBD1	TRBJ2-7	-	CASSSGTGVDEQYF	TGCGCCAGCAGCTCAGGGACAGGGGTCGACGAGCAGTACTTC
TRBV7-8	TRBD1	TRBJ2-3	-	CASSEGDRGHNKEDTQYF	TGTGCCAGCAGCGAGGGGGACAGGGGGCATAATAAGGAGGATACGCAGTATTTT
TRBV9	-	TRBJ2-7	-	CASSPTGSSSYEQYF	TGTGCCAGCAGCCCGACAGGATCAAGCTCCTACGAGCAGTACTTC
TRBV7-6	TRBD1	TRBJ2-3	-	CASSLSQGAPDTQYF	TGTGCCAGCAGCTTATCACAGGGGGCCCCAGATACGCAGTATTTT
TRBV6-1	-	TRBJ1-5	-	CASSESQPQHF	TGTGCCAGCAGTGAGAGTCAGCCCCAGCATTTT
TRBV28	-	TRBJ1-2	-	CASSTNYGYTF	TGTGCCAGCAGTACCAACTATGGCTACACCTTC
TRBV7-2	-	TRBJ2-5	-	CASSLLGPQETQYF	TGTGCCAGCAGCTTATTGGGGCCCCAAGAGACCCAGTACTTC
TRBV6-1	-	TRBJ2-7	-	CASSASQRLAPGEQYF	TGTGCCAGCAGTGCCAGCCAAAGGCTAGCTCCTGGCGAGCAGTACTTC
TRBV25-1	TRBD2	TRBJ2-7	-	CASSDLTSGTLHEQYF	TGTGCCAGCAGTGACCTGACTAGCGGGACCCTGCACGAGCAGTACTTC
TRBV13	-	TRBJ2-1	-	CASSSRGATGVHYNEQFF	TGTGCCAGCAGCTCCCGAGGGGCGACAGGAGTTCACTACAATGAGCAGTTCTTC
TRBV3-1/TRBV3-2	TRBD1	TRBJ1-4	-	CASSLRTGRTNEKLFF	TGTGCCAGCAGTCTTCGGACAGGCCGAACTAATGAAAAACTGTTTTTT
TRBV28	-	TRBJ1-3	-	CASKQGPGNTIYF	TGTGCCAGCAAACAAGGGCCTGGAAACACCATATATTTT
TRBV27	-	TRBJ1-1	-	CASSWNKVAEAFF	TGTGCCAGCAGTTGGAATAAGGTAGCTGAAGCTTTCTTT
TRBV9	-	TRBJ2-3	once	CASSVAKRGRDTQYF	TGTGCCAGCAGCGTAGCTAAGAGGGGCCGGGATACGCAGTATTTT
TRBV6-5	-	TRBJ1-1	-	CASSYLSPQNTEAFF	TGTGCCAGCAGTTACTTATCACCCCAGAACACTGAAGCTTTCTTT
TRBV7-8	TRBD2	TRBJ2-5	-	CASSLALGTSGVETQYF	TGTGCCAGCAGCTTAGCCCTCGGGACTAGCGGGGTCGAGACCCAGTACTTC
TRBV6-5	-	TRBJ1-1	once	CASSYSGIPSTEAFF	TGTGCCAGCAGTTACTCGGGAATCCCCAGCACTGAAGCTTTCTTT
TRBV6-5	-	TRBJ1-2	-	CASGGNRANYGYTF	TGTGCCAGCGGGGGAAACAGGGCGAACTATGGCTACACCTTC
TRBV28	TRBD2	TRBJ2-6	-	CASSKTSGGSGANVLTF	TGTGCCAGCAGTAAGACTAGCGGGGGCTCTGGGGCCAACGTCCTGACTTTC
TRBV14	-	TRBJ2-5	-	CASSQDRQETQYF	TGTGCCAGCAGCCAAGACAGACAAGAGACCCAGTACTTC
TRBV11-2	-	TRBJ1-4	-	CASSLGYEKLFF	TGTGCCAGCAGCCTGGGCTATGAAAAACTGTTTTTT
TRBV5-6	-	TRBJ1-2	once	CASSLGTRANYGYTF	TGTGCCAGCAGCTTAGGCACTCGGGCTAACTATGGCTACACCTTC
TRBV2	TRBD1	TRBJ1-5	-	CASSKGRGNNQPQHF	TGTGCCAGCAGTAAAGGCAGGGGGAACAATCAGCCCCAGCATTTT
TRBV11-1	-	TRBJ1-5	-	CASSLGGELDQPQHF	TGTGCCAGCAGCTTAGGGGGGGAATTGGATCAGCCCCAGCATTTT
TRBV6-2/TRBV6-3	TRBD2	TRBJ2-1	-	CASSLGTLAGDYNEQFF	TGTGCCAGCAGCCTGGGTACTTTAGCGGGGGATTACAATGAGCAGTTCTTC
TRBV18	-	TRBJ2-1	-	CASSPPGGYNEQFF	TGTGCCAGCTCACCACCGGGCGGATACAATGAGCAGTTCTTC
TRBV4-1	-	TRBJ2-5	-	CASSQVAGTQETQYF	TGCGCCAGCAGCCAAGTTGCGGGGACCCAAGAGACCCAGTACTTC
TRBV15	TRBD2	TRBJ2-1	-	CATSTILAETYNEQFF	TGTGCCACCAGCACTATTCTAGCGGAAACTTACAATGAGCAGTTCTTC
TRBV2	-	TRBJ2-7	-	CASSDGAVESYEQYF	TGTGCCAGCAGTGACGGGGCTGTGGAATCCTACGAGCAGTACTTC
TRBV3-1/TRBV3-2	-	TRBJ1-6	-	CASSQQPQGFNSPLHF	TGTGCCAGCAGCCAGCAACCGCAGGGTTTTAATTCACCCCTCCACTTT
TRBV3-1/TRBV3-2	TRBD2	TRBJ2-7	-	CASSPGTSGRSYEQYF	TGTGCCAGCAGCCCCGGGACTAGCGGGAGGTCCTACGAGCAGTACTTC
TRBV2	-	TRBJ1-2	few	CASSELTLGYTF	TGTGCCAGCAGTGAACTCACGTTGGGCTACACCTTC
TRBV5-1	TRBD1	TRBJ2-5	-	CASSPLGQDQETQYF	TGCGCCAGCAGCCCCCTTGGACAGGACCAAGAGACCCAGTACTTC
TRBV4-1	-	TRBJ1-5	-	CASSQEGGNSNQPQHF	TGCGCCAGCAGCCAAGAAGGGGGGAATAGCAATCAGCCCCAGCATTTT
TRBV13	-	TRBJ1-1	-	CASSANRAGGTEAFF	TGTGCCAGCAGCGCCAACAGGGCGGGGGGGACTGAAGCTTTCTTT
TRBV6-5	-	TRBJ2-7	once	CASSRHEGLRYF	TGTGCCAGCAGTCGACACGAGGGGCTAAGGTACTTC
TRBV7-2	TRBD2	TRBJ2-7	-	CASSLAGGPHEQYF	TGTGCCAGCAGCTTAGCGGGAGGGCCCCACGAGCAGTACTTC
TRBV27	-	TRBJ2-4	-	CASSFRNGGGLDIQYF	TGTGCCAGCAGTTTCCGGAATGGGGGGGGCCTGGACATTCAGTACTTC
TRBV5-1	-	TRBJ2-7	-	CASTVWAGTYEQYF	TGCGCCAGCACGGTGTGGGCAGGCACCTACGAGCAGTACTTC
TRBV11-1	TRBD1	TRBJ2-7	once	CASSLARGQAYSYEQYF	TGTGCCAGCAGCTTAGCGAGAGGACAGGCGTACTCCTACGAGCAGTACTTC
TRBV20-1	TRBD1	TRBJ1-5	-	CSASPGTGFNQPQHF	TGCAGTGCTAGTCCCGGGACAGGGTTCAATCAGCCCCAGCATTTT
TRBV9	TRBD1	TRBJ2-7	-	CASSTTTGGGEQYF	TGTGCCAGCAGCACAACGACAGGGGGTGGCGAGCAGTACTTC
TRBV30	TRBD1	TRBJ1-6	-	CAWNRGQVDSPLHF	TGTGCCTGGAACAGGGGGCAAGTCGATTCACCCCTCCACTTT
TRBV15	TRBD1	TRBJ1-2	once	CATSGRTGDYGYTF	TGTGCCACCAGCGGACGGACAGGGGACTATGGCTACACCTTC